The 24 T cell receptor beta chains given below trace back to one sample, sequenced in a study of T-cell reconstitution after alpha-beta-depleted transplantation in children. It was with unique molecular identifiers that the TCRbeta library was prepared. Via MiXCR, TCRdb re-called the PCR reads, giving one row per CDR3 protein. The sample shows about 980,000 distinct CDR3 sequences, around 30% of them seen only once. The sample consisted of PBMCs, mostly from graft donor cells, taken 360 days after TCRalphabeta/CD19-depleted stem cell transplant. The receptors here all came from a boy in the first two years of life who had a stem cell transplant for SCID, so the T cells may come from the graft donor.

The J gene is TRBJ2-7, the V gene TRBV5-1, with D uncertain. Trimming removed 4 bases from V and 9 bases from J, with 23 bases in between. This CDR3 has 15 amino acids. CDR1 and CDR2 from the germline V gene are SGHRS and YFSETQ. The CDR3 protein is CASSPGPPGAGRQYF. DNA of the CDR3: TGCGCCAGCAGCCCGGGCCCTCCAGGAGCTGGAAGGCAGTACTTC.

The table lists this clonotype with a few counts. This chain links TRBV6-5 with TRBJ1-5, with D uncertain. Germline values: CDR1 MNHEY, CDR2 SVGAGI. The CDR3 has 17 residues. The V and J ends lost 2 bases and 0 bases respectively, with 14 bases between them. CDR3 sequence reads: CASSYTPGPYSNQPQHF. Here the CDR3 DNA reads TGTGCCAGCAGTTACACGCCAGGTCCCTATAGCAATCAGCCCCAGCATTTT.

This clonotype was detected only a few times. This sequence joins TRBV6-4 and TRBJ2-7; TRBD2 agrees at 10 bases. CDR1 is MRHNA and CDR2 is SNTAGT in the germline V gene. J was trimmed by 2 bases and V by 2 bases; bases with no gene match: 6. This CDR3 comprises 16 residues. The CDR3 region is CASSDQAGGTTYEQYF. Written as DNA, the CDR3 is TGTGCCAGCAGTGACCAAGCGGGGGGGACGACCTACGAGCAGTACTTC.

V and J are TRBV27 and TRBJ2-3, with D unclear. The germline gives CDR1 MNHEY, CDR2 SMNVEV (reference sequence). The V end lost 5 bases, the J end lost 2 bases, and 17 bases lay between the germline ends. The CDR3 has 16 amino acids. DNA of the CDR3: TGTGCCAGCAGTCCACGATTAATTCACCTCACAGATACGCAGTATTTT. It yields the protein CASSPRLIHLTDTQYF.

The chain recombines TRBV2 with TRBJ2-6, with 10 bases identical to TRBD2. Losses at the gene ends were 1 base for V and 2 bases for J; bases not matched to a gene: 5. This CDR3 has 18 residues. Looked up from germline, CDR1 is SNHLY and CDR2 is FYNNEI. In DNA form, the CDR3 reads TGTGCCAGCAGTGAAGGGCTAGCGGGGGTTCCTGGGGCCAACGTCCTGACTTTC. Protein: CASSEGLAGVPGANVLTF.

The chain uses TRBV6-5 and TRBJ2-3, with 7 bases matching TRBD2. Germline values: CDR1 MNHEY, CDR2 SVGAGI. J was trimmed by 7 bases and V by 2 bases; bases with no gene match: 12. The CDR3 extends over 16 amino acids. The chain's CDR3 is CASSYGRGTVVHTQYF. CDR3 nucleotides: TGTGCCAGCAGTTACGGGAGGGGCACTGTAGTCCATACGCAGTATTTT.

The table lists this clonotype with a few counts. This chain links TRBV2 with TRBJ2-2; 9 bases agree with TRBD1. Germline V lookup: CDR1 SNHLY, CDR2 FYNNEI. CDR3 length: 13 residues. The junction had 6 bases not matched to a gene; V was cut back by 11 bases and J by 5 bases. The CDR3 region has the DNA TGTGCCCGTCGGACAGGGGAGACCGGGGAGCTGTTTTTT. Translation: CARRTGETGELFF.

In this sample, this clonotype turned up once. The CDR3 sequence is CASSTGVRGNTEAFF. The CDR3, as DNA: TGTGCCAGCAGTACAGGGGTAAGGGGGAACACTGAAGCTTTCTTT. This chain connects TRBV2 to TRBJ1-1; 7 nucleotides align to TRBD1. CDR1 and CDR2 from the germline V gene are SNHLY and FYNNEI. J lost 1 base, V lost 5 bases, and 7 bases had no gene match. This CDR3 has 15 amino acids.

This chain uses TRBV5-6 with TRBJ2-7; D uncertain. The CDR3 is made up of 14 amino acids. CDR1 is SGHDT, CDR2 YYEEEE, per germline. The germline V and J ends were trimmed by 1 base and 3 bases, with 11 bases remaining between them. The CDR3 nucleotides are TGTGCCAGCAGCTTGTGGAATAGGTACTACGAGCAGTACTTC. As protein: CASSLWNRYYEQYF.

As concerns this clonotype: A read error may explain this, as a much larger clone is one base away. V usage is TRBV28 and J usage is TRBJ2-7, with 8 bases matching TRBD1. V lost 7 bases, J lost 2 bases, and 4 bases stayed unmatched. CDR1 is MDHEN and CDR2 is SYDVKM in the germline V gene. The CDR3 contains 13 residues. The CDR3 protein is CASTLGQAYEQYF. The CDR3 nucleotides read TGTGCCAGCACCTTGGGACAGGCCTACGAGCAGTACTTC.

This clonotype appeared a few times. The DNA of the CDR3 is TGCAGTGCGAGCAGGGACATGAACACTGAAGCTTTCTTT. Its protein product is CSASRDMNTEAFF. This chain uses TRBV20-1 with TRBJ1-1; TRBD1 might be the D (6 bases). From germline, CDR1 is DFQATT and CDR2 SNEGSKA (reference sequence). Trimming left V 6 bases short and J 0 bases short, with 11 bases between. The CDR3 runs to 13 residues.

The V gene is TRBV20-1, the J gene TRBJ2-3, with a tentative D call TRBD2 (7 bases). CDR3 length equals 15 residues. Germline V CDR1 and CDR2: DFQATT, SNEGSKA (reference sequence). V was cut by 3 bases and J by 5 bases, with 18 bases left in between. The CDR3: CSARRGGGPQDTQYF. CDR3 DNA sequence: TGCAGTGCTAGGAGGGGCGGGGGCCCCCAAGATACGCAGTATTTT.

This clonotype was observed a handful of times. The V call is TRBV7-6, the J call TRBJ2-7; 8 bases align to TRBD2. The germline gives CDR1 SGHVS, CDR2 FNYEAQ. This CDR3 is 13 amino acids long. The V gene end was trimmed by 1 base and the J gene end by 6 bases; junction bases not matched to a gene: 2. As DNA, the CDR3 is TGTGCCAGCAGCTTAGTCGGGACTAGCGAGCAGTACTTC. This gives the protein CASSLVGTSEQYF.

The V gene is TRBV5-1, the J gene TRBJ2-1; 10 bases are shared with TRBD2. Trimming took 6 bases from V and 8 from J; bases not matched to a gene: 14. The CDR3 covers 16 residues. Per the germline V gene, CDR1 is SGHRS and CDR2 is YFSETQ. CDR3 nucleotides: TGCGCCAGCATGAAATTCCCGGGACTAGCGTACGATGAGCAGTTCTTC. Its protein product is CASMKFPGLAYDEQFF.

V gene TRBV12-3 or TRBV12-4 combines with J gene TRBJ2-1, with TRBD2 matching over 13 bases. Germline trimming cut 7 bases from V and 7 bases from J; bases unmatched to any gene: 7. The CDR3 length is 15 residues. In DNA form, the CDR3 reads TGTGCCAGCATCCTACTAGCGGGAGGGCTAAATGAGCAGTTCTTC. Translated, it gives CASILLAGGLNEQFF.

The chain couples TRBV12-3 or TRBV12-4 to TRBJ2-1, with 9 bases fitting TRBD2. V was clipped by 11 bases and J by 1 base; unmatched bases: 18. CDR3 length equals 18 residues. CDR3 DNA: TGTGCCCCCTTTAGTTGGGTGCTAGCGGGGAGTTCCTACAATGAGCAGTTCTTC. Protein: CAPFSWVLAGSSYNEQFF.

J is TRBJ1-2 and V is TRBV6-2 or TRBV6-3; D is ambiguous. The CDR3 has 15 amino acids. Trimming pared 0 bases from V and 5 bases from J, leaving 13 bases between. Germline assignment: CDR1 MNHEY and CDR2 SVGEGT. Here the CDR3 reads CASSYSAPRTYGYTF. CDR3 nucleotides: TGTGCCAGCAGTTACTCGGCTCCCAGGACTTATGGCTACACCTTC.

This clonotype was counted a few times. This chain links TRBV20-1 with TRBJ2-7; D uncertain. CDR3 length: 11 amino acids. The germline V gene encodes CDR1 DFQATT and CDR2 SNEGSKA (reference sequence). V lost 7 bases and J lost 2, with 9 bases in between. CDR3 coding DNA: TGCAGTGTCGGCACAACCTACGAGCAGTACTTC. Residues: CSVGTTYEQYF.

The V and J genes are TRBV29-1 and TRBJ2-1; 7 positions match TRBD2. Germline-derived CDR1 and CDR2 are SQVTM and ANQGSEA. This CDR3 comprises 17 residues. V lost 6 bases to trimming and J lost 9 bases; unmatched junction nucleotides: 23. Here the CDR3 DNA reads TGCAGCGTGGAGCCAGTCGTAAAGGGAGATACGGGAGGTGAGCAGTTCTTC. Its translation is CSVEPVVKGDTGGEQFF.

The chain recombines TRBV4-3 with TRBJ1-6; D unclear. Germline V CDR1 and CDR2: LGHNA, YSLEER. CDR3 size: 15 residues. Trimming shortened V by 1 base and J by 9 bases, and 13 bases separated the two germline ends. As DNA, the CDR3 is TGCGCCAGCAGCCAAGTGCTGGGAATCGGTTCACCCCTCCACTTT. Amino acid sequence: CASSQVLGIGSPLHF.

The J gene is TRBJ2-3, the V gene TRBV12-3 or TRBV12-4, with a possible D match to TRBD1 (6 bases). Between the trimmed V and J ends, which lost 6 bases and 2 bases, there was a span of 12 bases. This CDR3 has 14 amino acids. CDR3 in amino acids: CASRQRTVTDTQYF. CDR3 sequence (DNA): TGTGCCAGCAGGCAAAGGACAGTCACAGATACGCAGTATTTT.

This chain links TRBV24-1 with TRBJ2-2; 8 bases are a match to TRBD1. The CDR3 covers 19 residues. With V trimmed by 5 bases and J by 2 bases, 15 bases remained unmatched. In germline, CDR1 is KGHDR, CDR2 SFDVKD. Here the CDR3 DNA reads TGTGCCACCAGTGCCCCTTCAGGGACAGGAGAGTCAAACACCGGGGAGCTGTTTTTT. Translating gives CATSAPSGTGESNTGELFF.

This clonotype was seen a few times. The rearrangement links TRBV20-1 to TRBJ1-1; no clear D gene. Germline values: CDR1 DFQATT, CDR2 SNEGSKA (reference sequence). CDR3 length: 12 amino acids. With 3 bases removed from V and 5 bases from J, the gap between germline ends came to 10 bases. The CDR3 spells CSASSRGTEAFF. The CDR3 coding sequence is TGCAGTGCTAGTTCACGGGGAACTGAAGCTTTCTTT.

The chain uses TRBV7-2 and TRBJ2-5; no clear D gene. Germline loops: CDR1 SGHTA, CDR2 FQGNSA. CDR3 length: 14 residues. The ends were cut back, 5 bases at V and 7 bases at J, with 17 bases in the middle. The CDR3 DNA sequence: TGTGCCAGCAGCCCACCGCCAGGCTTGGCGACCCAGTACTTC. The encoded protein is CASSPPPGLATQYF.